The 32 T cell receptor beta chains listed next were all sequenced from one sample in a study of cytomegalovirus exposure and HLA in healthy donors. PCR used 60 Vbeta primers and 13 Jbeta primers. Assay used: immunoSEQ multiplex PCR; TCRdb lists only in-frame clones, some missing. The profile shows approximately 190,000 clones, about three quarters of them singletons. Sequencing was carried out using PBMCs. The receptors originated from a woman aged 25 to 45 in good health and CMV-seropositive.

The chain is built from TRBV7-2 and TRBJ2-5; TRBD2 matches 11 bases. CDR1 is SGHTA and CDR2 is FQGNSA in the germline V gene. The trim removed 1 base at V and 5 bases at J, leaving 9 bases unmatched. There are 17 residues in the CDR3. CDR3 sequence: CASSLVGLAANWETQYF. CDR3 DNA sequence: TGTGCCAGCAGCTTAGTGGGACTAGCGGCCAACTGGGAGACCCAGTACTTC.

The V call is TRBV5-8, the J call TRBJ2-7, with 9 bases that match TRBD2. CDR3 length: 18 amino acids. Germline loops: CDR1 SGHTS, CDR2 YDEGEE. V lost 4 bases, J lost 2 bases, and 16 bases stayed unmatched. CDR3 residues: CASSPLRGFAGGPYEQYF. The DNA of the CDR3 is TGTGCCAGCAGCCCTCTCAGGGGGTTTGCGGGGGGGCCCTACGAGCAGTACTTC.

V usage is TRBV15 and J usage is TRBJ1-5; TRBD1 might be the D (5 bases). In germline, CDR1 is LNHNV, CDR2 YYDKDF (reference sequence). Trimming removed 1 base at V and 7 bases at J, with 11 bases between. This CDR3 is 14 amino acids long. CDR3 sequence reads: CATSRAGLNQPQHF. In DNA, the CDR3 is TGTGCCACCAGCAGAGCAGGGTTGAACCAGCCCCAGCATTTT. The whole variable domain, remainder taken from reference TRBV15 and TRBJ1-5, is DAMVIQNPRYQVTQFGKPVTLSCSQTLNHNVMYWYQQKSSQAPKLLFHYYDKDFNNEADTPDNFQSRRPNTSFCFLDIRSPGLGDTAMYLCATSRAGLNQPQHFGDGTRLSIL.

In this sample, this clone turned up once. Written as DNA, the CDR3 is TGTGCCAGCAGTGTAACAGGGTCAGGCAATCAGCCCCAGCATTTT. Protein product: CASSVTGSGNQPQHF. The rearrangement links TRBV28 to TRBJ1-5; tentative D call: TRBD1 (6 bases). CDR3 length: 15 amino acids. V was clipped by 5 bases and J by 2 bases, with 13 bases between them. Germline lookup yields CDR1 MDHEN and CDR2 SYDVKM.

This sequence joins TRBV2 and TRBJ1-1; TRBD1 matches 8 bases. Germline V lookup: CDR1 SNHLY, CDR2 FYNNEI. The CDR3 is 12 amino acids. V trimming: 6 bases; J trimming: 12 bases; junction bases outside the gene matches: 9. Written as DNA, the CDR3 is TGTGCCAGCAGCACGGACAGGGAGGTGTCTTTCTTT. Translated: CASSTDREVSFF. Together with reference TRBV2 and TRBJ1-1, the CDR3 gives the full variable domain: EPEVTQTPSHQVTQMGQEVILRCVPISNHLYFYWYRQILGQKVEFLVSFYNNEISEKSEIFDDQFSVERPDGSNFTLKIRSTKLEDSAMYFCASSTDREVSFFGQGTRLTVV.

The CDR3 coding sequence is TGTGCCAGCAGCCCCGCCGAGTCGGATACGCAGTATTTT. Encoded protein: CASSPAESDTQYF. The V gene is TRBV27, the J gene TRBJ2-3; D unclear. The germline gives CDR1 MNHEY, CDR2 SMNVEV (reference sequence). This CDR3 is built from 13 residues. Trimming shortened V by 6 bases and J by 6 bases, and 13 bases separated the two germline ends.

The chain links TRBV4-1 to TRBJ1-4; D uncertain. V lost 2 bases, J lost 0 bases, and 16 bases lay in between. Germline V gene sequence: CDR1 MGHRA, CDR2 YSYEKL. This CDR3 is built from 18 residues. CDR3 sequence (DNA): TGCGCCAGCAGCCAACCGTGGGCCGGCAGAGCAACTAATGAAAAACTGTTTTTT. Protein sequence: CASSQPWAGRATNEKLFF.

This chain links TRBV9 with TRBJ2-1, with TRBD1 matching 8 bases. V was clipped by 2 bases and J by 10 bases; unmatched bases: 5. Germline V lookup: CDR1 SGDLS, CDR2 YYNGEE. The CDR3 is made up of 13 amino acids. The CDR3 DNA reads TGTGCCAGCAGCGTCGGACAGGGACGGGAGCAGTTCTTC. This encodes CASSVGQGREQFF.

The genes are TRBV10-1 and TRBJ1-5; 7 bases line up with TRBD1. CDR3 size: 15 residues. The J segment lost 5 bases and the V segment lost 2 bases, leaving 6 bases of the junction unmatched. Germline V gene data show CDR1 as WNHNN and CDR2 as SYGVQD (reference sequence). The CDR3 nucleotides are TGCGCCAGCAGTGAGGGGAACAGGGGTGATCAGCCCCAGCATTTT. Protein sequence: CASSEGNRGDQPQHF.

This sequence joins TRBV15 and TRBJ1-2; 12 bases align to TRBD1. The CDR3 totals 22 residues. Trimming removed 0 bases from V and 6 bases from J; junction bases left unmatched: 23. Germline V gene data show CDR1 as LNHNV and CDR2 as YYDKDF (reference sequence). The CDR3 spells CATSRDRIFSWGQGARGHGYTF. DNA for the CDR3: TGTGCCACCAGCAGAGATAGAATATTTTCTTGGGGACAGGGGGCGCGAGGACATGGCTACACCTTC.

On this clone itself: Additional DNA sequences in this sample encode the identical CDR3. The chain couples TRBV2 to TRBJ2-5; TRBD2 matches 13 bases. CDR3 length: 15 residues. The V segment lost 4 bases and the J segment 5 bases; nucleotides outside the gene matches: 4. Germline CDR1 reads SNHLY; CDR2 reads FYNNEI. As DNA, the CDR3 is TGTGCCAGCAGTGGACTAGCGGGGGGAGGGGAGACCCAGTACTTC. Its translation is CASSGLAGGGETQYF.

This clone has more than one count but fewer than ten. The chain is built from TRBV7-9 and TRBJ2-4, with D possibly being TRBD2 (6 bases). The germline CDR1 and CDR2 sequences are SEHNR and FQNEAQ (reference sequence). Trimming cost V 5 bases and J 7 bases, with 12 bases left between them. The CDR3 runs to 13 residues. This CDR3 reads CASSLTSSNIQYF. As DNA, the CDR3 is TGTGCCAGCAGCCTGACTAGTTCGAACATTCAGTACTTC.

The CDR3 here is CASSQNPVPHEQYF. As DNA, the CDR3 is TGTGCCAGCAGCCAAAACCCGGTCCCCCACGAGCAGTACTTC. This chain links TRBV28 with TRBJ2-7; D ambiguous. Germline V lookup: CDR1 MDHEN, CDR2 SYDVKM. There are 14 residues in the CDR3. The V end was cut by 6 bases, the J end by 5 bases, with 17 bases between. The variable domain in full, completed from reference TRBV28 and TRBJ2-7, reads DVKVTQSSRYLVKRTGEKVFLECVQDMDHENMFWYRQDPGLGLRLIYFSYDVKMKEKGDIPEGYSVSREKKERFSLILESASTNQTSMYLCASSQNPVPHEQYFGPGTRLTVT.

The gene calls are TRBV28 and TRBJ1-4; no clear D. This CDR3 region has 14 residues. The germline V and J ends were trimmed by 4 bases and 0 bases, with 6 bases remaining between them. The germline V gene has CDR1 MDHEN and CDR2 SYDVKM. CDR3 sequence reads: CASSSVPTNEKLFF. CDR3 bases: TGTGCCAGCAGTTCGGTACCAACTAATGAAAAACTGTTTTTT.

The V gene is TRBV2, the J gene TRBJ2-7; TRBD1 might be the D (6 bases). The CDR3 has 15 residues. V lost 1 base and J 5 bases, leaving 15 bases between the germline ends. Germline assignment: CDR1 SNHLY and CDR2 FYNNEI. The chain's CDR3 is CASSEEWQGYHEQYF. The CDR3 nucleotides read TGTGCCAGCAGTGAAGAATGGCAGGGGTACCACGAGCAGTACTTC.

This clone has more than one count but fewer than ten. The genes are TRBV28 and TRBJ2-6; 8 bases are shared with TRBD1. The CDR3 has 18 residues. Germline lookup yields CDR1 MDHEN and CDR2 SYDVKM. The CDR3 nucleotides are TGTGCACAAGAAAATCCGGGACAGGAGTGTTCTGGGGCCAACGTCCTGACTTTC. Protein sequence: CAQENPGQECSGANVLTF.

The chain uses TRBV7-9 and TRBJ1-2; D is unclear. V was cut by 5 bases and J by 0 bases, with 10 bases left in between. The CDR3 length is 14 residues. The germline V gene has CDR1 SEHNR and CDR2 FQNEAQ (reference sequence). The CDR3 nucleotides read TGTGCCAGCAGCCCAAACGGAGCTAACTATGGCTACACCTTC. Translating it yields CASSPNGANYGYTF.

This chain connects TRBV7-2 to TRBJ2-1; no clear D gene. Trimming pared 5 bases from V and 4 bases from J, leaving 9 bases between. The germline CDR1 and CDR2 sequences are SGHTA and FQGNSA. This CDR3 contains 13 residues. In nucleotides, the CDR3 is TGTGCCAGCAGCCGAGACTTGTACAATGAGCAGTTCTTC. Its protein product is CASSRDLYNEQFF.

The V and J genes are TRBV6-5 and TRBJ2-2; 7 bases line up with TRBD1. The CDR3 loop spans 14 amino acids. V lost 4 bases, J lost 1 base, and 0 bases stayed unmatched. Germline CDR1 reads MNHEY; CDR2 reads SVGAGI. The DNA for the CDR3 is TGTGCCAGCAGTTGGGACAGGAACACCGGGGAGCTGTTTTTT. Translation gives CASSWDRNTGELFF.

The rearrangement uses TRBV4-2 and TRBJ2-3; D perhaps matches TRBD2 (6 bases). V was clipped by 0 bases and J by 4 bases, with 14 bases between them. Germline CDR1 reads LGHNA; CDR2 reads YNFKEQ. The CDR3 is 16 amino acids. CDR3 DNA sequence: TGTGCCAGCAGCCAAGATGTGGGCGGGATCGCAGATACGCAGTATTTT. The encoded protein is CASSQDVGGIADTQYF.

The chain joins TRBV18 to TRBJ2-1, with a weak D call TRBD1 (6 bases). V dropped 0 bases and J dropped 7 bases, with 19 bases sitting between them. CDR3 length: 17 amino acids. CDR1 and CDR2 from the germline V gene are KGHSH and LQKENI. Here the CDR3 DNA reads TGTGCCAGCTCACCACCGGTCGGACAGCCCAATTTGAATGAGCAGTTCTTC. Its protein product is CASSPPVGQPNLNEQFF.

The rearrangement joins TRBV7-2 to TRBJ2-7; 10 positions agree with TRBD2. The germline V gene has CDR1 SGHTA and CDR2 FQGNSA. This CDR3 region has 15 residues. V was pared by 5 bases and J by 2 bases, with 6 bases of the junction left unmatched. CDR3 residues: CASSQGTSATYEQYF. CDR3 nucleotides: TGTGCCAGCAGCCAGGGGACTAGCGCGACCTACGAGCAGTACTTC.

J is TRBJ1-4 and V is TRBV5-1; D is perhaps TRBD1 (5 bases). The ends were cut back, 4 bases at V and 7 bases at J, with 14 bases in the middle. This CDR3 region has 14 residues. CDR1 and CDR2 from the germline V gene are SGHRS and YFSETQ. CDR3 coding DNA: TGCGCCAGCAGCCGGGACGGACTACTTGAAAAACTGTTTTTT. Translated: CASSRDGLLEKLFF.

The J gene is TRBJ2-7, the V gene TRBV6-1; TRBD1 matches at 8 bases. CDR3 length equals 12 residues. Germline V lookup: CDR1 MNHNS, CDR2 SASEGT. With 11 bases clipped from V and 0 bases from J, the junction kept 3 bases outside the gene matches. CDR3 nucleotides: TGTGCCGGGGGACAGGCCTCCTACGAGCAGTACTTC. Protein product: CAGGQASYEQYF.

In this sample, this clone turned up once. The chain employs TRBV7-2 and TRBJ1-1; possible D gene TRBD1, 5 bases. The germline CDR1 and CDR2 sequences are SGHTA and FQGNSA. The V end was cut by 5 bases, the J end by 5 bases, with 15 bases between. The CDR3 is made up of 14 amino acids. CDR3 residues: CASSLYRQLTEAFF. DNA for the CDR3: TGTGCCAGCAGCCTTTATCGACAGTTAACTGAAGCTTTCTTT.

This clone was detected only once. The chain is built from TRBV6-5 and TRBJ2-3; D gene unclear. V shed 8 bases and J shed 4 bases, with 16 bases lying between them. The CDR3 extends over 14 amino acids. Germline CDR1 MNHEY, CDR2 SVGAGI. The CDR3 region has the DNA TGTGCCAGCTATCAGGCTGGAAAGGCAGATACGCAGTATTTT. It encodes CASYQAGKADTQYF.

The rearrangement joins TRBV6-1 to TRBJ1-2, with D unclear. The germline V gene encodes CDR1 MNHNS and CDR2 SASEGT. The ends were cut back, 6 bases at V and 2 bases at J, with 7 bases in the middle. The CDR3 has 12 amino acids. Here the CDR3 DNA reads TGTGCCAGCAGAGCCAGGAACTATGGCTACACCTTC. Translation gives CASRARNYGYTF.

The chain has TRBV7-9 and TRBJ2-4; maybe TRBD2 (5 bases). V was trimmed by 5 bases and J by 0 bases, leaving 8 bases between them. CDR1 is SEHNR, CDR2 FQNEAQ, per germline (reference sequence). The CDR3 covers 14 residues. CDR3 DNA: TGTGCCAGCAGCCCGGGGTTAGCCAAAAACATTCAGTACTTC. It codes for CASSPGLAKNIQYF.

The chain is built from TRBV5-1 and TRBJ1-6; maybe TRBD1 (5 bases). The germline gives CDR1 SGHRS, CDR2 YFSETQ. CDR3 size: 14 residues. V shed 6 bases and J shed 0 bases, with 7 bases lying between them. The CDR3 region has the DNA TGCGCCAGCACAGACAGCTCCTATAATTCACCCCTCCACTTT. It is translated as CASTDSSYNSPLHF.

The CDR3 here is CASSSVRAGPVIAYNEQFF. CDR3 DNA: TGTGCCAGCAGCTCGGTAAGGGCGGGACCTGTAATCGCCTACAATGAGCAGTTCTTC. The genes are TRBV7-9 and TRBJ2-1; tentatively, D is TRBD2 (6 bases). The germline V gene has CDR1 SEHNR and CDR2 FQNEAQ (reference sequence). The CDR3 spans 19 residues. Trimming took 4 bases from V and 2 from J, leaving 24 bases between them.

The chain uses TRBV2 and TRBJ1-2; TRBD1 matches at 8 bases. V was clipped by 4 bases and J by 8 bases; unmatched bases: 9. Germline V lookup: CDR1 SNHLY, CDR2 FYNNEI. The CDR3 is made up of 14 amino acids. This chain's CDR3 is CASSAGQGLGGYTF. The DNA of the CDR3 is TGTGCCAGCAGTGCCGGACAGGGTCTTGGCGGCTACACCTTC. Based on the CDR3 plus reference TRBV2 and TRBJ1-2, the full variable domain is EPEVTQTPSHQVTQMGQEVILRCVPISNHLYFYWYRQILGQKVEFLVSFYNNEISEKSEIFDDQFSVERPDGSNFTLKIRSTKLEDSAMYFCASSAGQGLGGYTFGSGTRLTVV.

This clone has just a few counts. The chain joins TRBV7-8 to TRBJ1-1, with 7 bases fitting TRBD1. The CDR3 spans 18 residues. Germline loops: CDR1 SGHVS, CDR2 FQNEAQ. V lost 5 bases to trimming and J lost 1 base; unmatched junction nucleotides: 16. The CDR3 coding sequence is TGTGCCAGCAGCGACAGACAGGGCCGGGTGGGGTGGAACACTGAAGCTTTCTTT. Translated: CASSDRQGRVGWNTEAFF.